These 32 T cell receptor beta chains were all obtained from the same sample, sequenced in a study of OX40 agonist ivuxolimab in advanced cancers. Some clones are missing from TCRdb's copy, which holds only in-frame ones; the method was immunoSEQ multiplex PCR. The sample comprises tens of thousands of clones, approximately 84% of which are singletons, and approximately 25% rests with the top ten. This sample comprised CD4+ or CD8+ T cells sorted from blood, obtained in a trial of the OX40 agonist ivuxolimab. These TCRs come from an adult with an advanced solid tumor such as melanoma, head and neck, liver or kidney cancer.

This rearrangement joins TRBV7-9 to TRBJ2-1; 13 bases line up with TRBD2. Germline CDR1 and CDR2: SEHNR and FQNEAQ (reference sequence). Trimming removed 1 base from V and 0 bases from J; junction bases left unmatched: 6. The CDR3 length is 19 residues. CDR3 amino acids: CASSLVALAGGFSYNEQFF. CDR3 bases: TGTGCCAGCAGCTTAGTTGCACTAGCGGGAGGGTTCTCCTACAATGAGCAGTTCTTC.

J is TRBJ2-5 and V is TRBV5-1; D gene uncertain. CDR1 SGHRS and CDR2 YFSETQ come from the germline V gene. V was clipped by 5 bases and J by 2 bases, with 16 bases between them. This CDR3 spans 15 amino acids. The CDR3 nucleotides are TGCGCCAGCAGTTCGGATGACGAAAGGCAAGAGACCCAGTACTTC. Translation gives CASSSDDERQETQYF.

A note on this clone: Other DNA sequences in this sample translate to the same CDR3. V is TRBV18 and J is TRBJ1-1, with D possibly matching TRBD1 (5 bases). The V gene lost 3 bases and the J gene lost 4 bases, with 9 bases spanning the gap. CDR1 and CDR2 from the germline V gene are KGHSH and LQKENI. The CDR3 is 13 amino acids. The CDR3 nucleotides are TGTGCCAGCTCACCGGGAAGGGGCACTGAAGCTTTCTTT. Its translation is CASSPGRGTEAFF.

The chain employs TRBV5-1 and TRBJ2-7, with D possibly being TRBD1 or TRBD2 (5 bases each). CDR3 length equals 16 residues. V was pared by 5 bases and J by 3 bases, with 21 bases between. From germline, CDR1 is SGHRS and CDR2 YFSETQ. This CDR3 is CASSPNPGPSLYEQYF. Here the CDR3 DNA reads TGCGCCAGCAGTCCTAACCCGGGACCGAGCCTCTACGAGCAGTACTTC.

The rearrangement joins TRBV29-1 to TRBJ1-2, with a possible D match to TRBD1 (6 bases). Trimming shortened V by 6 bases and J by 0 bases, and 20 bases separated the two germline ends. Germline CDR1 is SQVTM and CDR2 is ANQGSEA. CDR3 size: 16 residues. The CDR3 DNA follows: TGCAGCGTCCACCTGCCTGACAGGACGTCTAACTATGGCTACACCTTC. Residues: CSVHLPDRTSNYGYTF.

The chain joins TRBV21-1 to TRBJ2-6; TRBD2, the table's D call, lacks a check against the DNA. TRBV21-1 corresponds to a pseudogene. This CDR3 is built from 18 residues. The chain's CDR3 is CASSKEEGFLSGANVLTF. In DNA, the CDR3 is TGTGCCAGCAGCAAAGAGGAGGGTTTCCTCTCTGGGGCCAACGTCCTGACTTTC.

The chain's CDR3 is CAIPEQGNTGELFF. CDR3 nucleotide sequence: TGTGCCATCCCGGAACAGGGGAACACCGGGGAGCTGTTTTTT. The chain joins TRBV2 to TRBJ2-2; possible D gene TRBD1, 6 bases. The CDR3 spans 14 residues. Germline V gives CDR1 SNHLY, CDR2 FYNNEI. The V and J ends lost 10 bases and 1 base respectively, with 13 bases between them.

The rearrangement joins TRBV7-2 to TRBJ2-5; 10 bases line up with TRBD2. The length of the CDR3 is 17 residues. Germline values: CDR1 SGHTA, CDR2 FQGNSA. The V segment lost 4 bases and the J segment 5 bases; nucleotides outside the gene matches: 13. This chain's CDR3 is CASSSLLLAGVGETQYF. DNA of the CDR3: TGTGCCAGCAGCTCCTTACTTCTAGCGGGGGTTGGGGAGACCCAGTACTTC.

The chain combines TRBV20-1 with TRBJ2-7; no firm D call. CDR3 length equals 11 residues. V was clipped by 3 bases and J by 4 bases, with 7 bases between them. CDR1 and CDR2 (germline): DFQATT, SNEGSKA (reference sequence). DNA for the CDR3: TGCAGTGCTAGGGACGGATACGAGCAGTACTTC. It specifies CSARDGYEQYF.

This rearrangement joins TRBV30 to TRBJ2-7, with TRBD2 as a possible D gene (6 bases). Germline V lookup: CDR1 GTSNPN, CDR2 SVGIG (reference sequence). V lost 7 bases and J 7 bases, leaving 14 bases between the germline ends. The CDR3 is made up of 11 amino acids. The CDR3 here is CAFFGRGEQYF. The CDR3, as DNA: TGTGCCTTCTTTGGACGGGGGGAGCAGTACTTC.

V is TRBV7-2 and J is TRBJ1-1; D possibly corresponds to TRBD1 (5 bases). Between the trimmed V and J ends, which lost 1 base and 5 bases, there was a span of 14 bases. CDR1 is SGHTA, CDR2 FQGNSA, per germline. CDR3 length: 15 amino acids. The chain's CDR3 is CASSLGGGSGTEAFF. In nucleotides, the CDR3 is TGTGCCAGCAGCTTAGGCGGGGGGTCGGGAACTGAAGCTTTCTTT.

CDR3 bases: TGCGCCAGCAGCTACAGGGGGCAATCAGATGAGCAGTTCTTC. Translated: CASSYRGQSDEQFF. This chain uses TRBV4-3 with TRBJ2-1; 9 bases agree with TRBD1. The CDR3 runs to 14 residues. Losses at the gene ends were 5 bases for V and 8 bases for J; bases not matched to a gene: 7. CDR1 is LGHNA and CDR2 is YSLEER in the germline V gene.

A remark on this clone: A read error may account for a junction end that differs from germline. The V and J genes are TRBV7-6 and TRBJ2-5; D is unclear. This CDR3 spans 14 amino acids. CDR1 is SGHVS and CDR2 is FNYEAQ in the germline V gene. This CDR3 is CAGSLDRTIETQYF. The CDR3 DNA reads as TGTGCCGGCAGCTTAGATAGGACGATAGAGACCCAGTACTTC.

The chain couples TRBV27 to TRBJ1-5; 9 bases line up with TRBD1. The ends lost 6 bases at V and 4 bases at J; junction bases unmatched: 4. Germline V lookup: CDR1 MNHEY, CDR2 SMNVEV (reference sequence). The CDR3 runs 14 residues. Here the CDR3 reads CASRPGQGNQPQHF. Here the CDR3 DNA reads TGTGCCAGCAGGCCGGGACAGGGTAATCAGCCCCAGCATTTT.

The genes are TRBV7-3 and TRBJ1-5; D is possibly TRBD1 (6 bases). Germline assignment: CDR1 SGHTA and CDR2 FQGTGA. The CDR3 consists of 15 residues. Trimming cost V 5 bases and J 0 bases, with 11 bases left between them. The CDR3 region has the DNA TGTGCCAGCAGCCGACACAGGGATAGCAATCAGCCCCAGCATTTT. Translated, it gives CASSRHRDSNQPQHF.

This rearrangement joins TRBV5-5 to TRBJ1-1, with D hard to call. The germline gives CDR1 SGHKS, CDR2 YYEKEE (reference sequence). V was cut by 2 bases and J by 0 bases, with 5 bases left in between. This CDR3 comprises 13 residues. The DNA for the CDR3 is TGTGCCAGCAGCTTATACTTGAACACTGAAGCTTTCTTT. This codes for CASSLYLNTEAFF.

The rearrangement uses TRBV9 and TRBJ2-1; 10 nucleotides match TRBD2. The length of the CDR3 is 15 residues. Germline CDR1 SGDLS, CDR2 YYNGEE. The V segment lost 4 bases and the J segment 2 bases; nucleotides outside the gene matches: 3. Written as DNA, the CDR3 is TGTGCCAGCAGCCCCGGGACTAGCGCCTACAATGAGCAGTTCTTC. Protein product: CASSPGTSAYNEQFF.

To note about this clone: In the same sample, other DNA sequences code for this CDR3. The rearrangement uses TRBV5-6 and TRBJ1-5; D uncertain. This CDR3 has 15 amino acids. Trimming left V 0 bases short and J 0 bases short, with 7 bases between. Germline CDR1 and CDR2: SGHDT and YYEEEE. DNA of the CDR3: TGTGCCAGCAGCTTGGGGGGATATAGCAATCAGCCCCAGCATTTT. Protein sequence: CASSLGGYSNQPQHF.

V gene TRBV11-2 combines with J gene TRBJ2-7; 7 bases fit TRBD1. From germline, CDR1 is SGHAT and CDR2 FQNNGV. This CDR3 is 13 amino acids long. V dropped 4 bases and J dropped 3; count of bases not matched to a gene: 3. The CDR3 DNA is TGTGCCAGCAGCTGGGGACAGCTCTACGAGCAGTACTTC. It codes for CASSWGQLYEQYF.

The chain carries TRBV29-1 and TRBJ1-1; D may be TRBD1 (5 bases). V dropped 3 bases and J dropped 1 base, with 9 bases sitting between them. Germline CDR1 reads SQVTM; CDR2 reads ANQGSEA. This CDR3 comprises 13 residues. The CDR3 sequence: CSVDETGNTEAFF. DNA of the CDR3: TGCAGCGTTGATGAAACAGGGAACACTGAAGCTTTCTTT.

This clone was counted many times. This sequence joins TRBV7-5 and TRBJ2-3; TRBD2 reflects the table's D call only, with no check against the DNA. TRBV7-5 is listed as a pseudogene. This CDR3 contains 16 residues. The CDR3 reads CARSTPGTSQGDTQYF. The CDR3 nucleotides are TGTGCCAGAAGCACTCCCGGGACTAGCCAGGGAGATACGCAGTATTTT.

This clone has only one observation. This chain connects TRBV5-6 to TRBJ1-2; 7 bases align to TRBD1. Germline V CDR1 and CDR2: SGHDT, YYEEEE. CDR3 length: 14 amino acids. The trim removed 0 bases at V and 4 bases at J, leaving 3 bases unmatched. CDR3 residues: CASSLGDSLYGYTF. The CDR3 DNA reads as TGTGCCAGCAGCTTGGGGGACAGCCTCTATGGCTACACCTTC.

The chain joins TRBV9 to TRBJ2-7, with unresolved D. Trimming shortened V by 0 bases and J by 5 bases, and 12 bases separated the two germline ends. This CDR3 region has 14 residues. CDR1 and CDR2 (germline): SGDLS, YYNGEE. This CDR3 is CASSVDGRPDEQYF. DNA of the CDR3: TGTGCCAGCAGCGTAGACGGACGACCGGACGAGCAGTACTTC. Filled out from reference TRBV9 and TRBJ2-7, the complete variable domain reads DSGVTQTPKHLITATGQRVTLRCSPRSGDLSVYWYQQSLDQGLQFLIQYYNGEERAKGNILERFSAQQFPDLHSELNLSSLELGDSALYFCASSVDGRPDEQYFGPGTRLTVT.

This chain uses TRBV4-1 with TRBJ2-3; the match to TRBD2 covers 10 bases. From germline, CDR1 is MGHRA and CDR2 YSYEKL. This CDR3 contains 14 residues. V lost 1 base, J lost 8 bases, and 3 bases stayed unmatched. CDR3 DNA sequence: TGCGCCAGCAGCCAAGGGGGACTAGCGACTACGCAGTATTTT. Its protein product is CASSQGGLATTQYF.

The rearrangement uses TRBV19 and TRBJ1-4; no firm D call. Germline lookup yields CDR1 LNHDA and CDR2 SQIVND (reference sequence). The CDR3 spans 14 residues. V was clipped by 7 bases and J by 8 bases, with 17 bases between them. CDR3 amino acids: CASTTGNLYEKLFF. CDR3 sequence (DNA): TGTGCCAGTACCACCGGGAACCTATACGAAAAACTGTTTTTT.

By sample share, this clone is medium-sized. The chain is built from TRBV2 and TRBJ2-7; tentative D call: TRBD2 (6 bases). V lost 1 base and J 4 bases, leaving 11 bases between the germline ends. The CDR3 runs to 14 residues. Germline V lookup: CDR1 SNHLY, CDR2 FYNNEI. The CDR3, as DNA: TGTGCCAGCAGTGAAGGTAGCGGAGCTTACGAGCAGTACTTC. It encodes CASSEGSGAYEQYF.

V is TRBV11-3 and J is TRBJ2-3; D gene uncertain. Germline lookup yields CDR1 SGHNT and CDR2 YENEEA. The germline V and J ends were trimmed by 0 bases and 8 bases, with 15 bases remaining between them. This CDR3 comprises 15 residues. The DNA for the CDR3 is TGTGCCAGCAGCTTAGACCGACCAACTTGGGGTACGCAGTATTTT. This codes for CASSLDRPTWGTQYF.

Points on this clone: At one boundary the junction diverges from the germline segment, which might be a read error. The gene calls are TRBV30 and TRBJ1-2; unclear D gene. Germline V gene sequence: CDR1 GTSNPN, CDR2 SVGIG (reference sequence). This CDR3 comprises 9 residues. Here the CDR3 reads CAVDYGYTF. The DNA of the CDR3 is TGCGCCGTGGACTATGGCTACACCTTC.

This clone was counted only a few times. This chain connects TRBV5-5 to TRBJ2-7, with D tentatively TRBD1 or TRBD2 (5 bases each). Trimming stripped 0 bases from V and 0 bases from J, with 10 bases between. The CDR3 runs to 15 residues. The germline CDR1 and CDR2 sequences are SGHKS and YYEKEE (reference sequence). Here the CDR3 reads CASSLEGRSSYEQYF. Written as DNA, the CDR3 is TGTGCCAGCAGCTTGGAGGGACGGAGCTCCTACGAGCAGTACTTC.

As concerns this clone: The junction and the germline gene differ at one end; a read error may be behind it. The chain uses TRBV11-2 and TRBJ1-2, with D hard to call. This CDR3 region has 14 residues. Germline CDR1 and CDR2: SGHAT and FQNNGV. CDR3 residues: CASSLDAGSSGYTF. The CDR3 nucleotides read TGTGCCAGCAGCCTAGACGCGGGGTCTTCGGGCTACACCTTC.

This chain links TRBV7-9 with TRBJ1-1; maybe TRBD1 (6 bases). Between the trimmed V and J ends, which lost 5 bases and 6 bases, there was a span of 22 bases. Germline V gene data show CDR1 as SEHNR and CDR2 as FQNEAQ (reference sequence). The CDR3 is 16 residues long. CDR3 residues: CASSPWPQQGRAEAFF. The DNA of the CDR3 is TGTGCCAGCAGCCCGTGGCCCCAACAGGGACGGGCTGAAGCTTTCTTT. The full variable domain, its missing parts supplied by reference TRBV7-9 and TRBJ1-1, is DTGVSQNPRHKITKRGQNVTFRCDPISEHNRLYWYRQTLGQGPEFLTYFQNEAQLEKSRLLSDRFSAERPKGSFSTLEIQRTEQGDSAMYLCASSPWPQQGRAEAFFGQGTRLTVV.

V gene TRBV29-1 combines with J gene TRBJ1-4; D might be TRBD1 (6 bases). Trimming pared 4 bases from V and 3 bases from J, leaving 12 bases between. The CDR3 is 14 residues long. Germline lookup yields CDR1 SQVTM and CDR2 ANQGSEA. CDR3 region: CSVVGGLANEKLFF. For the CDR3, the DNA is TGCAGCGTTGTAGGGGGGCTGGCTAATGAAAAACTGTTTTTT.